Listed below are T cell receptor beta chains from one sample, sequenced in a study of regulatory T cells in long-lasting Graves disease. A single record per CDR3 protein comes from TCRdb applying MiXCR to the multiplex PCR reads. Of about 540,000 distinct CDR3 sequences in the sample, about 13% were seen once. These data also formed part of another study, on T cells in Graves' hyperthyroidism and ophthalmopathy.

The sample consisted of peripheral blood mononuclear cells (PBMCs), taken at new diagnosis, from a patient treated with antithyroid drugs. These receptor sequences come from a man between 25 and 39 years old with Graves disease. CDR3s include the opening cysteine and the closing phenylalanine or tryptophan. D genes are given only for firm matches. Not every row has a clone size; where given, it reads once, few, many or a size class.

CDR3aa | CDR3nt | abundance | v_gene | d_gene | j_gene
CASSYLQAYNEQFF | TGCGCCAGCAGCTACTTACAGGCCTACAATGAGCAGTTCTTC | NA | TRBV5-1 | NA | TRBJ2-1
CASSRSPGTGGIYEQYF | TGTGCCAGCAGTCGTTCCCCCGGGACAGGGGGCATTTACGAGCAGTACTTC | NA | TRBV28 | TRBD1 | TRBJ2-7
CATASPTSGTTDTQYF | TGTGCCACCGCGTCCCCCACTAGCGGGACAACAGATACGCAGTATTTT | many | TRBV28 | TRBD2 | TRBJ2-3
CASSMDRAYTGELFF | TGTGCCAGCAGTATGGACAGGGCTTACACCGGGGAGCTGTTTTTT | many | TRBV28 | TRBD1 | TRBJ2-2
CASSLEGRLNSPLHF | TGCGCCAGCAGCTTGGAGGGACGTCTCAATTCACCCCTCCACTTT | few | TRBV5-1 | NA | TRBJ1-6
CAISESGRSETQYF | TGTGCCATCAGTGAGTCCGGGAGGTCGGAGACCCAGTACTTC | NA | TRBV10-3 | TRBD2 | TRBJ2-5
CSAGKDSSNQPQHF | TGCAGTGCTGGGAAGGACAGTAGCAATCAGCCCCAGCATTTT | few | TRBV20-1 | NA | TRBJ1-5
CSARVGGGIMNTEAFF | TGCAGTGCTAGAGTGGGAGGGGGTATAATGAACACTGAAGCTTTCTTT | many | TRBV20-1 | NA | TRBJ1-1
CASSLKRAPQHF | TGTGCCAGCAGTTTGAAGAGGGCGCCCCAGCATTTT | NA | TRBV28 | NA | TRBJ1-5
CASSLAESSGNTIYF | TGTGCCAGCAGTTTAGCAGAGAGCTCTGGAAACACCATATATTTT | many | TRBV27 | NA | TRBJ1-3
CASNPWGAGELFF | TGTGCCAGCAACCCGTGGGGTGCCGGGGAGCTGTTTTTT | many | TRBV12-3/TRBV12-4 | NA | TRBJ2-2
CASSSPLGSKTQYF | TGTGCCAGCAGTTCCCCGCTGGGGAGCAAGACCCAGTACTTC | many | TRBV6-5 | NA | TRBJ2-5
CASTRTASTDTQYF | TGTGCCAGCACTAGGACAGCTAGCACAGATACGCAGTATTTT | many | TRBV6-2/TRBV6-3 | NA | TRBJ2-3
CASSYDLKYEQYF | TGTGCCAGCAGTTACGACCTAAAATACGAGCAGTACTTC | NA | TRBV6-2/TRBV6-3 | NA | TRBJ2-7
CSGGHLDTQYF | TGCAGCGGCGGACACCTAGATACGCAGTATTTT | many | TRBV29-1 | NA | TRBJ2-3
CASSSKNSGDNNEQFF | TGTGCCAGCAGCTCGAAAAATAGCGGGGATAACAATGAGCAGTTCTTC | many | TRBV7-9 | TRBD2 | TRBJ2-1
CASSQIRLANEQFF | TGCGCCAGCAGCCAGATTCGACTAGCCAATGAGCAGTTCTTC | NA | TRBV2 | TRBD2 | TRBJ2-1
CASTGDGMNTEAFF | TGTGCCAGCACCGGGGACGGGATGAACACTGAAGCTTTCTTT | many | TRBV12-3/TRBV12-4 | NA | TRBJ1-1
CSARARTATDTQYF | TGCAGTGCTAGAGCACGGACAGCCACAGATACGCAGTATTTT | NA | TRBV20-1 | NA | TRBJ2-3
CSAPMDRGNEQFF | TGCAGTGCCCCTATGGACAGGGGCAATGAGCAGTTCTTC | few | TRBV20-1 | TRBD1 | TRBJ2-1
CASSQDRDRGTHEQYF | TGTGCCAGCAGCCAAGACCGGGACAGGGGGACCCACGAGCAGTACTTC | few | TRBV4-2 | TRBD1 | TRBJ2-7
CASSFPGAGETQYF | TGCGCCAGCAGCTTCCCGGGGGCAGGAGAGACCCAGTACTTC | many | TRBV5-1 | NA | TRBJ2-5
CASSSTSGGTYNEQFF | TGTGCCAGCAGTTCGACTAGCGGGGGGACCTACAATGAGCAGTTCTTC | few | TRBV11-2 | TRBD2 | TRBJ2-1
CASTLGLVRFF | TGTGCCAGCACATTAGGACTAGTAAGGTTCTTC | few | TRBV6-1 | TRBD2 | TRBJ2-1
CASSLEFLAGGTDTQYF | TGTGCCAGCAGCTTAGAATTTCTAGCGGGAGGAACAGATACGCAGTATTTT | many | TRBV7-9 | TRBD2 | TRBJ2-3
CASSLTWGLAVEQFF | TGTGCCAGCAGCTTAACGTGGGGACTAGCTGTTGAGCAGTTCTTC | many | TRBV7-2 | TRBD2 | TRBJ2-1
CAISESRTGGYQPQHF | TGTGCCATCAGTGAGTCGAGGACAGGGGGCTATCAGCCCCAGCATTTT | many | TRBV10-3 | TRBD1 | TRBJ1-5
CASSIGLAGGPNYNEQFF | TGTGCCAGTAGTATAGGGCTAGCGGGAGGGCCCAACTACAATGAGCAGTTCTTC | NA | TRBV19 | TRBD2 | TRBJ2-1
CASSFKREGWSYEQYF | TGTGCCAGCAGTTTCAAGCGGGAGGGTTGGTCCTACGAGCAGTACTTC | few | TRBV28 | TRBD2 | TRBJ2-7
CASSLVTGSEQFF | TGTGCCAGCAGTTTAGTGACAGGGTCTGAGCAGTTCTTC | many | TRBV12-3/TRBV12-4 | TRBD1 | TRBJ2-1
CASSHLAGGPGDTQYF | TGTGCCAGCAGCCACCTCGCGGGAGGGCCTGGAGATACGCAGTATTTT | many | TRBV2 | TRBD2 | TRBJ2-3
CASSLFQGNYGHTF | TGTGCCAGCAGTTTGTTTCAGGGAAACTATGGCCACACCTTC | NA | TRBV12-3/TRBV12-4 | NA | TRBJ1-2
CASSSPTGARNEQFF | TGTGCCAGCAGCAGTCCGACAGGGGCGCGGAATGAGCAGTTCTTC | many | TRBV7-9 | TRBD1 | TRBJ2-1
CASSSDRGGETQYF | TGTGCCAGCAGTTCCGACAGGGGAGGTGAGACCCAGTACTTC | many | TRBV28 | TRBD1 | TRBJ2-5
CASSLYPTSGRDNEQFF | TGTGCCAGCAGCCTCTACCCGACTAGCGGGAGAGACAATGAGCAGTTCTTC | many | TRBV7-3 | TRBD2 | TRBJ2-1
CASSLIAAYNEQFF | TGTGCCAGCAGTTTAATAGCGGCTTACAATGAGCAGTTCTTC | many | TRBV12-3/TRBV12-4 | NA | TRBJ2-1
CASSARGDTEAFF | TGTGCCAGCAGTGCGAGGGGGGACACTGAAGCTTTCTTT | many | TRBV2 | NA | TRBJ1-1
CASSLEQGAYEQYF | TGTGCCAGCAGCTTGGAACAGGGGGCCTACGAGCAGTACTTC | NA | TRBV5-1 | TRBD1 | TRBJ2-7
CASSPGQHQETQYF | TGTGCCAGCAGTCCTGGACAGCACCAAGAGACCCAGTACTTC | many | TRBV6-2/TRBV6-3 | NA | TRBJ2-5
CASRTGGLGETQYF | TGTGCCAGTAGGACAGGGGGCTTGGGAGAGACCCAGTACTTC | many | TRBV28 | TRBD1 | TRBJ2-5
CSARGSTSGRAGSYNEQFF | TGCAGTGCTAGAGGGTCGACTAGCGGGAGGGCCGGGTCCTACAATGAGCAGTTCTTC | NA | TRBV20-1 | TRBD2 | TRBJ2-1
CASSLEQEETQYF | TGCGCCAGCAGCTTGGAACAGGAAGAGACCCAGTACTTC | NA | TRBV5-1 | NA | TRBJ2-5
CASSFQVGAQYF | TGTGCCAGCAGTTTTCAGGTGGGAGCCCAGTACTTC | many | TRBV12-3/TRBV12-4 | NA | TRBJ2-5
CASRPLQLGELFF | TGTGCCAGCAGACCCCTCCAGCTCGGGGAGCTGTTTTTT | few | TRBV7-9 | NA | TRBJ2-2
CACSEDVTGLASNEQFF | TGTGCCTGCAGTGAGGATGTTACGGGACTAGCGAGTAATGAGCAGTTCTTC | few | TRBV6-1 | TRBD2 | TRBJ2-1
CASRGQGFADEKLFF | TGCGCCAGCAGAGGACAGGGGTTTGCAGATGAAAAACTGTTTTTT | many | TRBV5-1 | TRBD1 | TRBJ1-4
CASSPWTSGRRGEQFF | TGTGCCAGCAGTCCCTGGACTAGCGGGAGACGCGGTGAGCAGTTCTTC | many | TRBV12-3/TRBV12-4 | TRBD2 | TRBJ2-1
CATSRDQTGDYSNQPQHF | TGTGCCACCAGCAGAGACCAGACAGGAGACTATAGCAATCAGCCCCAGCATTTT | many | TRBV15 | NA | TRBJ1-5
CATSREGRQVVGKLFF | TGTGCCACCAGCAGAGAGGGTCGGCAGGTGGTTGGAAAACTGTTTTTT | many | TRBV15 | NA | TRBJ1-4
CAAKQGRSLRAFF | TGTGCCGCTAAACAGGGTCGGAGCTTGAGAGCTTTCTTT | many | TRBV2 | NA | TRBJ1-1
CAWSANPLDLGEQFF | TGTGCCTGGAGTGCCAACCCTTTGGACCTAGGGGAGCAGTTCTTC | NA | TRBV30 | NA | TRBJ2-1
CASRSGGGHEQYF | TGTGCCAGCCGGTCGGGGGGGGGGCACGAGCAGTACTTC | few | TRBV6-1 | TRBD2 | TRBJ2-7